A single sample is the source of the 11 T cell receptor beta chains below, sequenced in a study of blood T cell repertoires in COVID-19. Method: immunoSEQ multiplex PCR; TCRdb's copy keeps in-frame clones and lacks some. Here the sample spans 150,000 to 200,000 clones, approximately 85% being singletons. Sequencing was performed on peripheral blood. These receptors all stem from a woman aged 80 or older with acute or convalescent COVID-19.

This clone was detected once. This CDR3 reads CSVTTPRTGNYGYTF. CDR3 DNA sequence: TGCAGCGTTACAACCCCGAGGACAGGGAACTATGGCTACACCTTC. The chain combines TRBV29-1 with TRBJ1-2, with TRBD1 matching 8 bases. Germline CDR1 SQVTM, CDR2 ANQGSEA. Trimming took 5 bases from V and 2 from J; bases not matched to a gene: 10. The CDR3 has 15 residues.

The chain carries TRBV5-1 and TRBJ1-1, with TRBD1 matching over 9 bases. There are 17 residues in the CDR3. Germline CDR1 and CDR2: SGHRS and YFSETQ. Unmatched junction bases numbered 10, after V lost 1 base and J lost 3 bases. The CDR3 protein is CASSLHTNRGRHTEAFF. CDR3 in DNA: TGCGCCAGCAGCTTGCACACTAACAGGGGGCGGCACACTGAAGCTTTCTTT.

V is TRBV19 and J is TRBJ1-6; 7 bases match TRBD1. Looked up from germline, CDR1 is LNHDA and CDR2 is SQIVND (reference sequence). There are 15 residues in the CDR3. Trimming cost V 3 bases and J 7 bases; bases outside gene matches: 6. CDR3 sequence: CASSITGQHNSPLHF. The CDR3 DNA sequence: TGTGCCAGTAGTATTACGGGACAGCACAATTCACCCCTCCACTTT.

The chain combines TRBV18 with TRBJ2-2; TRBD1 aligns across 7 bases. This CDR3 is 15 amino acids long. V was clipped by 6 bases and J by 2 bases; unmatched bases: 6. Looked up from germline, CDR1 is KGHSH and CDR2 is LQKENI. The CDR3 sequence is CASSAGTVNTGELFF. The CDR3 DNA is TGTGCCAGCTCCGCCGGGACAGTCAACACCGGGGAGCTGTTTTTT.

V usage is TRBV30 and J usage is TRBJ2-7; 9 bases are shared with TRBD2. The CDR3 extends over 14 amino acids. The germline V gene has CDR1 GTSNPN and CDR2 SVGIG (reference sequence). Losses at the gene ends were 3 bases for V and 2 bases for J; bases not matched to a gene: 5. Here the CDR3 DNA reads TGTGCCTGGAGACAGGGCGGGGGGGCCTACGAGCAGTACTTC. Protein sequence: CAWRQGGGAYEQYF.

The gene calls are TRBV30 and TRBJ1-4; D is unresolved. The CDR3 is made up of 12 amino acids. Trimming pared 2 bases from V and 8 bases from J, leaving 9 bases between. Germline loops: CDR1 GTSNPN, CDR2 SVGIG (reference sequence). The CDR3 sequence is CAWSPAEEKLFF. The CDR3 coding sequence is TGTGCCTGGAGTCCCGCGGAGGAAAAACTGTTTTTT.

J is TRBJ1-4 and V is TRBV6-4; D is uncertain. This CDR3 has 13 amino acids. Trimming stripped 0 bases from V and 9 bases from J, with 8 bases between. Germline CDR1 reads MRHNA; CDR2 reads SNTAGT. The CDR3 loop is CASSDSVGQKLFF. The CDR3 DNA reads as TGTGCCAGCAGTGACTCAGTGGGCCAAAAACTGTTTTTT.

About this clone itself: At one of its ends the junction is not consistent with the germline gene, which may arise from a read error. The identical CDR3 is also encoded by other nucleotide sequences in the sample. This chain connects TRBV5-1 to TRBJ2-7, with TRBD1 identical over 9 bases. The CDR3 runs to 15 residues. Germline V gene lookup returns CDR1 SGHRS and CDR2 YFSETQ. The CDR3 DNA reads as TGCGCCAGCAGCTCCGGGACAGGGAATAAGTACGAGCAATACTTC. Its protein product is CASSSGTGNKYEQYF.

This chain connects TRBV29-1 to TRBJ2-5, with 9 bases identical to TRBD2. From germline, CDR1 is SQVTM and CDR2 ANQGSEA. The V segment lost 4 bases and the J segment 1 base; nucleotides outside the gene matches: 7. This CDR3 is built from 15 residues. The CDR3 here is CSVVWRGGVQETQYF. In DNA, the CDR3 is TGCAGCGTTGTATGGCGCGGGGGGGTCCAAGAGACCCAGTACTTC.

The table lists this clone with a count of one. The chain is built from TRBV27 and TRBJ1-6; D is perhaps TRBD1 (6 bases). The CDR3 covers 15 residues. The germline V gene has CDR1 MNHEY and CDR2 SMNVEV (reference sequence). Trimming removed 6 bases from V and 5 bases from J, with 14 bases in between. The CDR3 sequence: CASRARQVDNSPLHF. CDR3 DNA: TGTGCCAGCAGGGCTCGACAGGTTGATAATTCACCCCTCCACTTT.

This clone was counted once. This chain joins TRBV7-9 and TRBJ2-7, with 7 bases identical to TRBD1. The germline gives CDR1 SEHNR, CDR2 FQNEAQ (reference sequence). The CDR3 spans 15 residues. The V and J ends lost 5 bases and 2 bases, in that order; junction bases with no gene match: 9. The CDR3 spells CASSLKKTGTYEQYF. The CDR3 DNA sequence: TGTGCCAGCAGCCTGAAAAAGACAGGGACCTACGAGCAGTACTTC.